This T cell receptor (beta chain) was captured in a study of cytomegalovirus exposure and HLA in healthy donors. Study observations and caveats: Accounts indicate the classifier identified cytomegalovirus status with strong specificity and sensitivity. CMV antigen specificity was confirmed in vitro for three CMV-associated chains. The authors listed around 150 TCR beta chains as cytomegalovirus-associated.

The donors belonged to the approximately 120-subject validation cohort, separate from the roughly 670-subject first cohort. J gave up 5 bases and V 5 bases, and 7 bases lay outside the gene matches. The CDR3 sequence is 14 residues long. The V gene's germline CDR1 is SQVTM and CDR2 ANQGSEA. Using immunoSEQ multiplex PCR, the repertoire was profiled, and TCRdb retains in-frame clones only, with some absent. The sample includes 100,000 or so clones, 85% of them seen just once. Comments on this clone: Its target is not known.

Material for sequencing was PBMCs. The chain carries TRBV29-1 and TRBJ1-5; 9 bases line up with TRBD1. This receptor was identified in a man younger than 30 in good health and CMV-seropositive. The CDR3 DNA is TGCAGCGTTACAGGGGGCGCTTCGGATCAGCCCCAGCATTTT. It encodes CSVTGGASDQPQHF.